This T cell receptor (beta chain) stems from a study of siplizumab effects on memory and regulatory T cells. Study-wide points: Confirmatory evidence of suppressive function in proliferating siplizumab-culture Tregs was not obtained. Memory cells seemed less diverse than naive T cells, which also seemed major contributors to the alloresponse.

Profiling relied on immunoSEQ multiplex PCR, and the TCRdb table lists in-frame clones only, not all of them. The sample shows tens of thousands of clones, roughly 84% of them seen only once. Comments on this clone: The antigen remains undetermined.

The V end lost 2 bases, the J end lost 3 bases, and 12 bases lay between the germline ends. Germline V CDR1 and CDR2: SGHRS, YFSETQ. The CDR3 is 14 residues long. Sequencing was carried out using naive CD8+ T cells sorted from blood. The TCR comes from a human donor in good health. J is TRBJ2-7 and V is TRBV5-1, with a possible D match to TRBD2 (5 bases). This CDR3 is CASSFPGKGYEQYF. In DNA, the CDR3 is TGCGCCAGCAGCTTTCCGGGGAAAGGCTACGAGCAGTACTTC. The full variable domain, completed using reference TRBV5-1 and TRBJ2-7, is KAGVTQTPRYLIKTRGQQVTLSCSPISGHRSVSWYQQTPGQGLQFLFEYFSETQRNKGNFPGRFSGRQFSNSRSEMNVSTLELGDSALYLCASSFPGKGYEQYFGPGTRLTVT.